These T cell receptor beta chains were read from a single sample in a study of regulatory T cells in long-lasting Graves disease. TCRdb fed the multiplex PCR reads into MiXCR, producing one record per CDR3 protein. The sample gives 300,000 to 400,000 distinct CDR3 sequences, roughly a sixth of which show up once; 25% to 30% is in the top ten. These data are also associated with another study on T cells in Graves' hyperthyroidism and ophthalmopathy.

The sequencing used peripheral blood mononuclear cells (PBMCs), collected at new diagnosis, from a patient treated with antithyroid drugs. All receptors derive from a man aged 40-50 years with Graves disease. Both conserved end residues are part of each CDR3. The D gene is left open where the match is weak. Not every row has a clone size; where given, it reads once, few, many or a size class.

>TRBJ2-2|-|TRBD1|TRBV4-3
CASSAPGQGFSGELFF
TGCGCCAGCAGCGCACCGGGACAGGGGTTCAGCGGGGAGCTGTTTTTT
>TRBJ2-2|many|TRBD1|TRBV2
CASSEWDRVGTGELFF
TGTGCCAGCAGTGAATGGGACAGGGTAGGGACCGGGGAGCTGTTTTTT
>TRBJ1-3|-|-|TRBV7-9
CASSLETAGNTIYF
TGTGCCAGCAGCTTGGAGACAGCTGGAAACACCATATATTTT
>TRBJ1-4|many|-|TRBV19
CASSVDRSTNEKLFF
TGTGCCAGTAGTGTCGACAGATCAACTAATGAAAAACTGTTTTTT
>TRBJ2-5|many|TRBD1|TRBV4-1
CASRATGAETQYF
TGCGCCAGCAGAGCGACAGGGGCAGAGACCCAGTACTTC
>TRBJ2-3|many|-|TRBV5-1
CASSWGAQGSDTQYF
TGCGCCAGCAGCTGGGGGGCACAGGGGTCAGATACGCAGTATTTT
>TRBJ1-4|many|TRBD1|TRBV12-3/TRBV12-4
CASSSLRQGSKLFF
TGTGCCAGCAGTTCCCTAAGACAGGGATCAAAACTGTTTTTT
>TRBJ2-3|-|TRBD2|TRBV3-1
CASSQGLAGGADTQYF
TGTGCCAGCAGCCAAGGACTAGCGGGGGGGGCAGATACGCAGTATTTT
>TRBJ2-3|-|-|TRBV5-5
CASSSPAEYTQYF
TGTGCCAGCAGCTCCCCCGCGGAGTATACGCAGTATTTT
>TRBJ1-6|-|TRBD1|TRBV11-3
CASSHWRDRVSPLHF
TGTGCCAGCAGCCACTGGCGGGACAGGGTTTCACCCCTCCACTTT
>TRBJ2-7|many|-|TRBV18
CASFQAPGYEQYF
TGTGCCAGCTTCCAGGCCCCCGGCTACGAGCAGTACTTC
>TRBJ2-5|many|-|TRBV10-3
CAISGDTGETQYF
TGTGCCATCAGTGGGGACACTGGAGAGACCCAGTACTTC
>TRBJ2-3|few|-|TRBV4-2
CASSREDPLAQYF
TGTGCCAGCAGCCGAGAGGACCCCTTGGCGCAGTATTTT
>TRBJ2-7|many|TRBD2|TRBV20-1
CSARDRVAGGYEQYF
TGCAGTGCTAGAGATAGAGTAGCGGGGGGATACGAGCAGTACTTC